Shown below are 2 T cell receptor beta chains from a single sample sequenced in a study of cytomegalovirus exposure and HLA in healthy donors. Libraries were prepared by immunoSEQ multiplex PCR; TCRdb keeps only in-frame clonotypes and omits some of them. This sample has 190,000 or so clones, with approximately 84% found just once. The sequenced material came from PBMCs. Every receptor here comes from a woman between 18 and 29 years old in good health and CMV-seropositive.

Notes on this clone: Distinct nucleotide sequences in the sample also encode this CDR3. This rearrangement joins TRBV6-5 to TRBJ2-7; a weak D match, TRBD1 (6 bases). Germline lookup yields CDR1 MNHEY and CDR2 SVGAGI. This CDR3 spans 14 amino acids. V shed 0 bases and J shed 2 bases, with 8 bases lying between them. The CDR3 nucleotides read TGTGCCAGCAGTTACTCTACAGGGACCTACGAGCAGTACTTC. Translation: CASSYSTGTYEQYF.

This chain links TRBV19 with TRBJ1-5, with TRBD1 matching 9 bases. J gave up 3 bases and V 5 bases, and 11 bases lay outside the gene matches. Germline CDR1 is LNHDA and CDR2 is SQIVND (reference sequence). This CDR3 contains 17 residues. CDR3 in DNA: TGTGCCAGTAGTCCCCAGACAGGGGGGACCTTCAATCAGCCCCAGCATTTT. Residues: CASSPQTGGTFNQPQHF.